These 18 T cell receptor beta chains came from one sample sequenced in a study of CXCR3-negative and CXCR3-positive naive CD8 T cells. Each TRB cDNA library was prepared by 5' RACE (with UMI labels). For each CDR3 protein, TCRdb gives one entry from its re-call of the 5' RACE reads, without DNA. This sample's table has tens of thousands of distinct CDR3 sequences. The sequencing input was naive CXCR3- CD8+ T cells from blood. Subset indicated: CD45RO-CCR7+CD27+CD95- naive CD8+ T cells lacking CXCR3 (TNR3-). The receptors here all came from a human donor in good health. Some clones in this sample may be carry-over from other donors' samples.

The rearrangement joins TRBV14 to TRBJ2-1; absent DNA, TCRdb's TRBD1 call cannot be checked. Germline V gives CDR1 SGHDN, CDR2 FVKESK. The CDR3 is 14 amino acids. The CDR3 reads CASSYRGNYNEQFF.

This rearrangement joins TRBV12-3 or TRBV12-4 to TRBJ2-5; checking the TCRdb D call of TRBD1 is not possible without DNA. This CDR3 is 14 amino acids long. CDR3 amino acids: CASSLLGAQETQYF.

The chain couples TRBV9 to TRBJ1-5. Germline-derived CDR1 and CDR2 are SGDLS and YYNGEE. CDR3 size: 15 residues. CDR3: CASSESGYSNQPQHF.

The V gene is TRBV7-8, the J gene TRBJ1-4; TCRdb's D call of TRBD1 is untestable without DNA. CDR1 is SGHVS, CDR2 FQNEAQ, per germline. This CDR3 region has 16 residues. CDR3 sequence reads: CASSSAGTGGNEKLFF.

The chain combines TRBV21-1 with TRBJ1-5; lacking DNA, the TRBD1 call made by TCRdb goes unchecked. TRBV21-1 has pseudogene status. CDR3 size: 14 residues. The CDR3 here is CASSKLSGRQPQHF.

The J gene is TRBJ2-1, the V gene TRBV6-5; the TCRdb D gene call, TRBD2, has no DNA to confirm it. The CDR3 has 14 residues. Looked up from germline, CDR1 is MNHEY and CDR2 is SVGAGI. The CDR3 protein is CASSNRDFDNEQFF.

This sequence joins TRBV7-8 and TRBJ2-2; the TRBD2 assignment by TCRdb is unverifiable without DNA. Germline assignment: CDR1 SGHVS and CDR2 FQNEAQ. There are 16 residues in the CDR3. The CDR3 protein is CASSLGGGFDTGELFF.

The chain is built from TRBV7-2 and TRBJ1-1. This CDR3 has 14 residues. Per germline, CDR1 SGHTA and CDR2 FQGNSA. The CDR3 protein is CASSLLADDTEAFF.

The chain uses TRBV6-2 or TRBV6-3 and TRBJ1-1; TCRdb gives TRBD1 as the D gene, but with no DNA this cannot be confirmed. The CDR3 spans 15 residues. The germline CDR1 and CDR2 sequences are MNHEY and SVGEGT. CDR3 amino acids: CASSQGDRVVTEAFF.

The chain uses TRBV29-1 and TRBJ2-7; TCRdb gives TRBD1 as the D gene, but with no DNA this cannot be confirmed. The CDR3 is 13 residues long. From germline, CDR1 is SQVTM and CDR2 ANQGSEA. The CDR3 protein is CSVSDSPFYEQYF.

The chain links TRBV15 to TRBJ2-2; without DNA, the TCRdb call of TRBD2 cannot be checked. This CDR3 region has 16 residues. CDR1 and CDR2 from the germline V gene are LNHNV and YYDKDF (reference sequence). The CDR3: CATSRDTSGGTGELFF. Using reference TRBV15 and TRBJ2-2 for the parts outside the CDR3, the full variable domain is DAMVIQNPRYQVTQFGKPVTLSCSQTLNHNVMYWYQQKSSQAPKLLFHYYDKDFNNEADTPDNFQSRRPNTSFCFLDIRSPGLGDTAMYLCATSRDTSGGTGELFFGEGSRLTVL.

The chain joins TRBV29-1 to TRBJ1-1; TCRdb reports TRBD1, a call that lacks DNA to check it against. The CDR3 spans 13 residues. Germline-derived CDR1 and CDR2 are SQVTM and ANQGSEA. The CDR3 spells CSVDGGEVTEAFF.

The chain has TRBV7-7 and TRBJ2-1. This CDR3 is 14 amino acids long. Germline values: CDR1 SSHAT, CDR2 FNYEAQ (reference sequence). This CDR3 is CASSLTPTGNEQFF. The variable domain in full, completed from reference TRBV7-7 and TRBJ2-1, reads GAGVSQSPRYKVTKRGQDVTLRCDPISSHATLYWYQQALGQGPEFLTYFNYEAQPDKSGLPSDRFSAERPEGSISTLTIQRTEQRDSAMYRCASSLTPTGNEQFFGPGTRLTVL.

The CDR3 spells CASSLADRASGYTF. The chain employs TRBV7-3 and TRBJ1-2. CDR1 and CDR2 (germline): SGHTA, FQGTGA. The CDR3 covers 14 residues.

This chain joins TRBV5-1 and TRBJ2-7; TCRdb reports TRBD1, a call that lacks DNA to check it against. The CDR3 spans 16 residues. Germline-derived CDR1 and CDR2 are SGHRS and YFSETQ. This chain's CDR3 is CASSLIPRDRYYEQYF. The entire variable domain, with the rest obtained from reference TRBV5-1 and TRBJ2-7, is as follows: KAGVTQTPRYLIKTRGQQVTLSCSPISGHRSVSWYQQTPGQGLQFLFEYFSETQRNKGNFPGRFSGRQFSNSRSEMNVSTLELGDSALYLCASSLIPRDRYYEQYFGPGTRLTVT.

The CDR3 sequence is CASSGSRTGNTEAFF. The rearrangement uses TRBV2 and TRBJ1-1; the TCRdb D gene call, TRBD1, has no DNA to confirm it. The CDR3 spans 15 residues. Germline V gives CDR1 SNHLY, CDR2 FYNNEI. Full variable domain (missing parts from reference TRBV2 and TRBJ1-1): EPEVTQTPSHQVTQMGQEVILRCVPISNHLYFYWYRQILGQKVEFLVSFYNNEISEKSEIFDDQFSVERPDGSNFTLKIRSTKLEDSAMYFCASSGSRTGNTEAFFGQGTRLTVV.

This clonotype counts as medium-sized by frequency. The V call is TRBV6-6, the J call TRBJ2-7; no DNA is available, so the TRBD1 call from TCRdb remains unchecked. This CDR3 contains 14 residues. CDR1 is MNHNY and CDR2 is SVGAGI in the germline V gene (reference sequence). CDR3 protein: CASSPPAGTYEQYF.

This chain joins TRBV20-1 and TRBJ2-7; TCRdb selects TRBD2, and the lack of DNA leaves this call unchecked. Germline V CDR1 and CDR2: DFQATT, SNEGSKA (reference sequence). CDR3 length: 13 amino acids. CDR3 in amino acids: CSAYSSGTYEQYF.